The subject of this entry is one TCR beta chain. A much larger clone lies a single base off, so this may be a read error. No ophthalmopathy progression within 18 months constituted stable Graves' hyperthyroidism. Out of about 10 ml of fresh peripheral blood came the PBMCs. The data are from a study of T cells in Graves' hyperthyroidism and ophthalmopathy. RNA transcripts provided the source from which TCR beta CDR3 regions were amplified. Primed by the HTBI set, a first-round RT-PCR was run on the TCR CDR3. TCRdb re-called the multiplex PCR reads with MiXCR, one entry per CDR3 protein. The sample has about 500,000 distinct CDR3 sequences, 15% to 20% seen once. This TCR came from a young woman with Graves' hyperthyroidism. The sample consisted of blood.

The CDR3 sequence is CANRAPGGASYEQYF. CDR3 sequence (DNA): TGTGCCAACAGGGCTCCAGGGGGCGCCTCCTACGAGCAGTACTTC. The chain has TRBV28 and TRBJ2-7; TRBD1 matches 8 bases. Germline CDR1 MDHEN, CDR2 SYDVKM. The CDR3 has 15 amino acids. V shed 10 bases, J shed 0 bases, and the junction held 11 bases outside the gene matches.